Here is one TCR beta chain with its context. Its cognate antigen is unknown. The CDR3 consists of 14 residues. The germline CDR1 and CDR2 sequences are MNHEY and SVGAGI. Trimming cost V 0 bases and J 7 bases, with 12 bases left between them. This sample is part of a study of cytomegalovirus exposure and HLA in healthy donors. Findings and limits, study-wide: Later analysis associated a missense DCLRE1C variant with TCR beta V- and J-gene trimming. In a later analysis, 15,000 to 20,000 TCR beta sequences were associated with HLA alleles at 0.05 false discovery rate.

PCR used 60 Vbeta primers and 13 Jbeta primers. Using immunoSEQ multiplex PCR, the repertoire was profiled, and TCRdb retains in-frame clones only, with some absent. In all, the sample yields 160,000 or so clones. The clonotype was recovered from a young man in good health and CMV-seronegative. Input material: PBMCs. V is TRBV6-5 and J is TRBJ2-5; possibly TRBD2 for D (5 bases). This CDR3 is CASSYSGRRGTQYF. CDR3 bases: TGTGCCAGCAGTTACTCCGGCAGACGGGGGACCCAGTACTTC.